The following is a T cell receptor (beta chain) sequence with its context. No antigen is known for it. This sample was taken from a study of cytomegalovirus exposure and HLA in healthy donors. PCR was performed using 60 Vbeta and 13 Jbeta primers. Some clones are missing from TCRdb's copy, which holds only in-frame ones; the method was immunoSEQ multiplex PCR. Here the sample spans 75,000 to 95,000 clones, less than 70% being singletons. Germline CDR1 reads SGHTA; CDR2 reads FQGTGA. The CDR3 is made up of 14 amino acids. With 1 base removed from V and 2 bases from J, the gap between germline ends came to 8 bases. Study results and limitations: Highly shared variants forming one cluster were likely a sequencing artifact. Follow-up analysis seemed to connect common viral pathogens with several of the most significant clusters identified. TCR beta sequences reportedly predicted the HLA-A and HLA-B alleles of most subjects accurately. Equally common other TCR beta chains were less clonally expanded than HLA-associated ones, a later analysis found.

The sequence was collected from a man between 45 and 60 years old in good health and CMV-seronegative. V usage is TRBV7-3 and J usage is TRBJ1-1; no reliable D call. Sample: PBMCs. CDR3 amino acids: CASSLIGRNTEAFF. The CDR3 nucleotides are TGTGCCAGCAGCTTAATAGGGAGAAACACTGAAGCTTTCTTT. The variable domain in full, completed from reference TRBV7-3 and TRBJ1-1, reads GAGVSQTPSNKVTEKGKYVELRCDPISGHTALYWYRQSLGQGPEFLIYFQGTGAADDSGLPNDRFFAVRPEGSVSTLKIQRTERGDSAVYLCASSLIGRNTEAFFGQGTRLTVV.